This record looks at one T cell receptor (beta chain) sequence and its context. Its antigen is still unknown. This record comes from a study of multiple sclerosis patients with progressive multifocal leukoencephalopathy. Overall study results and limits: In most PML patients, TRB repertoires appeared less diverse by entropy. Clones expanded at PML were already present before and during natalizumab.

Profiled with immunoSEQ multiplex PCR; TCRdb holds only in-frame clones, not every one. Among 25,000 to 30,000 clones listed, roughly 90% were seen once. Time point indicated: roughly 13 months of natalizumab therapy. Longitudinal control samples came from natalizumab-treated multiple sclerosis patients without PML. T1 marks 6 months and T2 marks 12 months of natalizumab therapy. V was cut by 7 bases and J by 11 bases, with 16 bases left in between. The length of the CDR3 is 13 residues. The germline gives CDR1 SGHDT, CDR2 YYEEEE. The rearrangement links TRBV5-6 to TRBJ1-6; the D gene is possibly TRBD1 (5 bases). This receptor was identified in a human donor with multiple sclerosis. Material: PBMCs, obtained from a patient treated with natalizumab. The CDR3 protein is CASLRDRRPPLHF. CDR3 DNA sequence: TGTGCCAGCCTCCGGGACCGCAGGCCACCCCTCCACTTT.